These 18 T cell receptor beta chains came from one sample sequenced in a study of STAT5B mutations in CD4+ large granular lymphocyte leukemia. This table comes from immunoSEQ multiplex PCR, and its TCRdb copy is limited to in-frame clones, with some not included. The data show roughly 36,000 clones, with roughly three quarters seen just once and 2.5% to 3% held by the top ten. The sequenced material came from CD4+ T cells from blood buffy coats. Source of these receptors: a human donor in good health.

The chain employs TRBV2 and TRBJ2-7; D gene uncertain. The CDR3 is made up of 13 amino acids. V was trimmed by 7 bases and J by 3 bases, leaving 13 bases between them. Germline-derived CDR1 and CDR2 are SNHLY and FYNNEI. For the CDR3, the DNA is TGTGCCAGCACCTACCCGTTTCGCTACGAGCAGTACTTC. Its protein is CASTYPFRYEQYF. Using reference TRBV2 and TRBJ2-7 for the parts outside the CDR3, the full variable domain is EPEVTQTPSHQVTQMGQEVILRCVPISNHLYFYWYRQILGQKVEFLVSFYNNEISEKSEIFDDQFSVERPDGSNFTLKIRSTKLEDSAMYFCASTYPFRYEQYFGPGTRLTVT.

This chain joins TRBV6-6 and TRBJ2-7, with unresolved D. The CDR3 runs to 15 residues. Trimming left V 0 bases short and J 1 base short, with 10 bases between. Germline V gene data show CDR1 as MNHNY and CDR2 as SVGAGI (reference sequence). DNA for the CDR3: TGTGCCAGCAGTTACTCGGGCAGGTATTCCTACGAGCAGTACTTC. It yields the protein CASSYSGRYSYEQYF.

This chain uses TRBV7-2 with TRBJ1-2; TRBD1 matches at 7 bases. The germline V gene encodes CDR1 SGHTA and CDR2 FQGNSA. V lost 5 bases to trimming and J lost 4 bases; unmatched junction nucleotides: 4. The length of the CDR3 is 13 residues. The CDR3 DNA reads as TGTGCCAGCAGCCTTGGGACAGCCTATGGCTACACCTTC. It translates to CASSLGTAYGYTF. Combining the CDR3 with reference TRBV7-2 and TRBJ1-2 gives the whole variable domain GAGVSQSPSNKVTEKGKDVELRCDPISGHTALYWYRQSLGQGLEFLIYFQGNSAPDKSGLPSDRFSAERTGGSVSTLTIQRTQQEDSAVYLCASSLGTAYGYTFGSGTRLTVV.

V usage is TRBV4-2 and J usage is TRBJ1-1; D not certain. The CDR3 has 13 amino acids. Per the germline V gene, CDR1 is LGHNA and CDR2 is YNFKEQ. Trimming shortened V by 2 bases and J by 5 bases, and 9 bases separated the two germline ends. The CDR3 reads CASSQFLRTEAFF. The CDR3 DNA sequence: TGTGCCAGCAGCCAATTCCTTCGGACTGAAGCTTTCTTT.

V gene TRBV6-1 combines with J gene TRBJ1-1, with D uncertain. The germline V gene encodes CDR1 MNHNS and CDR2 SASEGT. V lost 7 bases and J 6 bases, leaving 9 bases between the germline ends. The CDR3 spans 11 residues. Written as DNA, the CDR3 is TGTGCCAGCATGGGGAGGGCTGAAGCTTTCTTT. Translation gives CASMGRAEAFF.

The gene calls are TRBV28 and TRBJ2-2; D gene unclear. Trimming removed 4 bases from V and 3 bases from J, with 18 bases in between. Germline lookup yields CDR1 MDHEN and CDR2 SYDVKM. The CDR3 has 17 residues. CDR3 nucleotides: TGTGCCAGCAGTTCCGCCTCCCGCAGCGCCCACACCGGGGAGCTGTTTTTT. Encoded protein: CASSSASRSAHTGELFF. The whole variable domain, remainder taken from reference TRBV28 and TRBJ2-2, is DVKVTQSSRYLVKRTGEKVFLECVQDMDHENMFWYRQDPGLGLRLIYFSYDVKMKEKGDIPEGYSVSREKKERFSLILESASTNQTSMYLCASSSASRSAHTGELFFGEGSRLTVL.

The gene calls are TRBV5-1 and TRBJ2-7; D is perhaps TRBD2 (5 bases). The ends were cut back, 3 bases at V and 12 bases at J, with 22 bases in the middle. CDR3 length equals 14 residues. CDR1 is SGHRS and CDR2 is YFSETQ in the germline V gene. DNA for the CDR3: TGCGCCAGCAGCTCCGGGGATCCCGATTTGATAAGGTACTTC. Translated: CASSSGDPDLIRYF.

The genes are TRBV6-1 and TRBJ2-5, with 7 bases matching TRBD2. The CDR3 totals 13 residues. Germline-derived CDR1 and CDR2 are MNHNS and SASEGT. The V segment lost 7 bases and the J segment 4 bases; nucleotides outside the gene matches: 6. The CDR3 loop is CASIRGGRETQYF. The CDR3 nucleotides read TGTGCCAGCATCCGGGGAGGGAGAGAGACCCAGTACTTC.

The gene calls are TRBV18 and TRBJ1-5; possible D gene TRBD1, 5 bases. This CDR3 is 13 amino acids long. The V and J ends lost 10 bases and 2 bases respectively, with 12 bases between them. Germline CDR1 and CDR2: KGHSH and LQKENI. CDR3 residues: CATAQGGNQPQHF. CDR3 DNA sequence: TGTGCCACCGCGCAGGGTGGCAATCAGCCCCAGCATTTT. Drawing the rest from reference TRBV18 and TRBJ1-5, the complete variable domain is NAGVMQNPRHLVRRRGQEARLRCSPMKGHSHVYWYRQLPEEGLKFMVYLQKENIIDESGMPKERFSAEFPKEGPSILRIQQVVRGDSAAYFCATAQGGNQPQHFGDGTRLSIL.

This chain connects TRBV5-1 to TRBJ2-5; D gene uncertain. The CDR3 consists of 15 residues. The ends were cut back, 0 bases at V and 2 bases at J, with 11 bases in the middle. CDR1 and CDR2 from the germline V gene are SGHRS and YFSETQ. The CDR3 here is CASSLGPADQETQYF. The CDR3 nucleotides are TGCGCCAGCAGCTTGGGGCCGGCGGATCAAGAGACCCAGTACTTC. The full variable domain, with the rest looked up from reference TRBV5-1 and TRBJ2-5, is KAGVTQTPRYLIKTRGQQVTLSCSPISGHRSVSWYQQTPGQGLQFLFEYFSETQRNKGNFPGRFSGRQFSNSRSEMNVSTLELGDSALYLCASSLGPADQETQYFGPGTRLLVL.

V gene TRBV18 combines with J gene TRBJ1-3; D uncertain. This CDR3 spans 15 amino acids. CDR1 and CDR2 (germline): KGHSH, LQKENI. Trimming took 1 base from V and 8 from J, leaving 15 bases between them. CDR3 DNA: TGTGCCAGCTCACCACAATCCGTATACCCAGACACCATATATTTT. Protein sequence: CASSPQSVYPDTIYF. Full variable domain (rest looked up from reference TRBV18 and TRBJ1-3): NAGVMQNPRHLVRRRGQEARLRCSPMKGHSHVYWYRQLPEEGLKFMVYLQKENIIDESGMPKERFSAEFPKEGPSILRIQQVVRGDSAAYFCASSPQSVYPDTIYFGEGSWLTVV.

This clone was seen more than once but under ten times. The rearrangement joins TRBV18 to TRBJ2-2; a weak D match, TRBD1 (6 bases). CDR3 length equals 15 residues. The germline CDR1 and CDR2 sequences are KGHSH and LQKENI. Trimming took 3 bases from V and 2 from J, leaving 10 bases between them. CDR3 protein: CASSPTGLNTGELFF. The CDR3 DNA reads TGTGCCAGCTCACCCACAGGGCTAAACACCGGGGAGCTGTTTTTT.

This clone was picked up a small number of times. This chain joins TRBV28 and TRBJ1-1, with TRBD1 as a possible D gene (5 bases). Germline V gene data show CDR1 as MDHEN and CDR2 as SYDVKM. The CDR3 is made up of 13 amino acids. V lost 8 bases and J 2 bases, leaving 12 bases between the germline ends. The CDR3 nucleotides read TGTGCCAGCCTGGGGGGGTACAACACTGAAGCTTTCTTT. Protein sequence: CASLGGYNTEAFF.

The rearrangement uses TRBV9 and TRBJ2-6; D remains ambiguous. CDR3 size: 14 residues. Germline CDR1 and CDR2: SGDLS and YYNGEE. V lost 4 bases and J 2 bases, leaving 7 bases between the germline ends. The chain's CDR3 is CASSPVPGANVLTF. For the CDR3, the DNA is TGTGCCAGCAGCCCAGTGCCTGGGGCCAACGTCCTGACTTTC.

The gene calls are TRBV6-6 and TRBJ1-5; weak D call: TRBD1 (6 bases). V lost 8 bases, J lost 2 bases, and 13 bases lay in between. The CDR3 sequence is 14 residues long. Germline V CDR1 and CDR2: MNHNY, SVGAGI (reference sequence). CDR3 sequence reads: CASAGAWGNQPQHF. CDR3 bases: TGTGCCAGCGCAGGGGCCTGGGGCAATCAGCCCCAGCATTTT.

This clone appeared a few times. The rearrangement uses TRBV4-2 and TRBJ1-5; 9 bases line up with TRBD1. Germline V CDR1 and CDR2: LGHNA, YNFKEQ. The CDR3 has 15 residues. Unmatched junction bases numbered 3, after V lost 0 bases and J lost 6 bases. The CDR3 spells CASSQEGTGLQPQHF. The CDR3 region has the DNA TGTGCCAGCAGCCAAGAGGGGACAGGGCTTCAGCCCCAGCATTTT.

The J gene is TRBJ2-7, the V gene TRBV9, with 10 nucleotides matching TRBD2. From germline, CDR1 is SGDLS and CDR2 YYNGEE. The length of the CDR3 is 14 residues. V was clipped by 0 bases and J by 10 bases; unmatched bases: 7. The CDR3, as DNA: TGTGCCAGCAGCGTAGACGTGTCTAGCGGGGGCCAGTACTTC. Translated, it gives CASSVDVSSGGQYF.

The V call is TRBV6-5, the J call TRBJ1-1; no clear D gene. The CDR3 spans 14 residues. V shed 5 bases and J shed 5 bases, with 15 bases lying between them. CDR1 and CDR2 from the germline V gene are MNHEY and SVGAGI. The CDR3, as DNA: TGTGCCAGCAGTCCAGACTTACAGCCTACTGAAGCTTTCTTT. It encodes CASSPDLQPTEAFF.